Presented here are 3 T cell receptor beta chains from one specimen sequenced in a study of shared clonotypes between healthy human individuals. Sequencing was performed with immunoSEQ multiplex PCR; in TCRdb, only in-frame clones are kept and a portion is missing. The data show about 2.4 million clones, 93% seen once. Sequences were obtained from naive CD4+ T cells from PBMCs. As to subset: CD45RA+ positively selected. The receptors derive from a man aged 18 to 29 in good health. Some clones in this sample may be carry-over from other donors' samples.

The CDR3 loop is CASSRTRDTGELFF. The CDR3 DNA reads TGTGCCAGCAGTCGCACTAGAGACACCGGGGAGCTGTTTTTT. The rearrangement links TRBV27 to TRBJ2-2; possible D gene TRBD2, 5 bases. CDR3 size: 14 residues. CDR1 is MNHEY, CDR2 SMNVEV, per germline (reference sequence). V was pared by 5 bases and J by 3 bases, with 10 bases between.

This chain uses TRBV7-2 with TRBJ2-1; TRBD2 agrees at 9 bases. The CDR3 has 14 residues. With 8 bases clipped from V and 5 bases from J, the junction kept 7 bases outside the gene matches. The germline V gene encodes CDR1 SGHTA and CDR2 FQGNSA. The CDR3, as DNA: TGTGCCAGCGCTCCGGGACTAGCCGACAATGAGCAGTTCTTC. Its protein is CASAPGLADNEQFF.

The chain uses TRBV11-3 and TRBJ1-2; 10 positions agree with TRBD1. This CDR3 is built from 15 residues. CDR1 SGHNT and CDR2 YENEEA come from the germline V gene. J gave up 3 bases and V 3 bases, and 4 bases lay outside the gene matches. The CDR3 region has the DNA TGTGCCAGCAGCTTGGGGACAGGGGAGCACTATGGCTACACCTTC. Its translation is CASSLGTGEHYGYTF.